The subject of this entry is one TCR beta chain. Its antigen is unidentified. Sequenced material consisted of expressed TCRB transcripts (all of the isolated RNA was reverse transcribed). Per sample, stem cell-like memory T cell libraries averaged around 950,000 reads. Sequenced by immunoSEQ multiplex PCR; TCRdb stores in-frame clones only, minus some. The sample lists approximately 120,000 clones; 40% were seen once. This sample was taken from a study of beta chain features in type 1 diabetes. General study findings and limits: Among patients with Type 1 diabetes, TCRB CDR3s were moderately but significantly shorter in every one of the four CD4+ subsets.

The CDR3 is 12 amino acids. Trimming removed 0 bases at V and 12 bases at J, with 11 bases between. Germline V CDR1 and CDR2: MGHRA, YSYEKL. Cells sorted by CD45RO/CCR7/CD25/CD127/CD95/CD27 comprised CD4+ naive, central memory, regulatory and stem cell-like memory cells. Purity exceeded 95% in all sorted populations. This receptor was taken from a woman between 18 and 30 years old in good health. Sequenced: stem cell memory CD4+ T cells from blood. This rearrangement joins TRBV4-1 to TRBJ1-2; no reliable D call. The chain's CDR3 is CASSQDGGVHTF. The CDR3 nucleotides read TGCGCCAGCAGCCAAGATGGAGGAGTACACACCTTC.